The 17 T cell receptor beta chains given below trace back to one sample, sequenced in a study of control samples from healthy donors and cancer patients (dated by TCRdb to the early 2020s). The library relied on the immunoSEQ multiplex PCR assay. As stored in TCRdb, this immuneACCESS dataset retains in-frame rearrangements with V and J assigned. A fraction of the clones does not appear; measured against another copy, unresolved V genes explain less than half of the discrepancy, and the remainder lacks a known reason. The sample table lists 190,000 or so clones, over 80% of them with a count of one. The top ten constitute about 1.6% of the sample. The specimen sequenced was blood. The receptors here all came from a man in his late teens or twenties in good health.

The chain combines TRBV10-3 with TRBJ1-1; possibly TRBD1 for D (5 bases). CDR3 length: 13 residues. Germline lookup yields CDR1 ENHRY and CDR2 SYGVKD. Trimming pared 7 bases from V and 1 base from J, leaving 10 bases between. CDR3 in DNA: TGTGCCATCACAGACAGCCGGAACACTGAAGCTTTCTTT. Amino acid sequence: CAITDSRNTEAFF.

The chain has TRBV2 and TRBJ1-5, with D maybe TRBD1 (5 bases). Germline loops: CDR1 SNHLY, CDR2 FYNNEI. This CDR3 is built from 13 residues. The V gene lost 4 bases and the J gene lost 4 bases, with 8 bases spanning the gap. CDR3 in DNA: TGTGCCAGCAGTGTGGAGGGGAATCAGCCCCAGCATTTT. This codes for CASSVEGNQPQHF.

The count of this clone is one. The chain combines TRBV7-8 with TRBJ1-2, with no clear D. From germline, CDR1 is SGHVS and CDR2 FQNEAQ. V was clipped by 5 bases and J by 8 bases, with 24 bases between them. The CDR3 extends over 16 amino acids. The CDR3 DNA reads as TGTGCCAGCAGCCCAGAGGGTCGGCAGTTCTTGCGGGGCTACACCTTC. Translated: CASSPEGRQFLRGYTF.

A few counts support this clone. Written as DNA, the CDR3 is TGTGCCAGTAGTCCTCCTGGATGGGAGGGGGCTGAGTACACTGAAGCTTTCTTT. This codes for CASSPPGWEGAEYTEAFF. The chain joins TRBV19 to TRBJ1-1; 7 bases are a match to TRBD1. The CDR3 has 18 amino acids. The V and J ends lost 5 bases and 3 bases, in that order; junction bases with no gene match: 18. Germline V lookup: CDR1 LNHDA, CDR2 SQIVND (reference sequence).

The chain couples TRBV6-5 to TRBJ2-2, with TRBD1 identical over 10 bases. The V segment lost 10 bases and the J segment 5 bases; nucleotides outside the gene matches: 7. This CDR3 spans 14 amino acids. CDR1 and CDR2 from the germline V gene are MNHEY and SVGAGI. In nucleotides, the CDR3 is TGTGCCACTCGGGACAGGGGAAAAACCGGGGAGCTGTTTTTT. As protein: CATRDRGKTGELFF.

This clone was seen once. The chain uses TRBV3-1 (or the pseudogene TRBV3-2) and TRBJ1-2; D remains unclear. V lost 3 bases and J 4 bases, leaving 6 bases between the germline ends. The germline gives CDR1 LGHDT, CDR2 YNNKEL (reference sequence). This CDR3 contains 12 residues. Written as DNA, the CDR3 is TGTGCCAGCAGCCAGGGGTTCTATGGCTACACCTTC. Protein product: CASSQGFYGYTF.

The gene calls are TRBV6-5 and TRBJ1-2; D possibly corresponds to TRBD1 (6 bases). Germline V gene data show CDR1 as MNHEY and CDR2 as SVGAGI. The CDR3 totals 15 residues. V was trimmed by 0 bases and J by 8 bases, leaving 16 bases between them. CDR3 DNA sequence: TGTGCCAGCAGTTACTCGGGGGCTAACAAGAGGGGCTACACCTTC. It is translated as CASSYSGANKRGYTF.

The chain is built from TRBV19 and TRBJ1-2; D gene ambiguous. Germline V gives CDR1 LNHDA, CDR2 SQIVND (reference sequence). This CDR3 has 14 residues. V was pared by 5 bases and J by 0 bases, with 10 bases between. Here the CDR3 reads CASSPQPANYGYTF. CDR3 in DNA: TGTGCCAGTAGTCCACAACCAGCTAACTATGGCTACACCTTC. Using reference TRBV19 and TRBJ1-2 for the parts outside the CDR3, the full variable domain is DGGITQSPKYLFRKEGQNVTLSCEQNLNHDAMYWYRQDPGQGLRLIYYSQIVNDFQKGDIAEGYSVSREKKESFPLTVTSAQKNPTAFYLCASSPQPANYGYTFGSGTRLTVV.

The chain has TRBV6-2 or TRBV6-3 and TRBJ1-4; D gene unclear. This CDR3 spans 15 amino acids. The V gene lost 0 bases and the J gene lost 7 bases, with 12 bases spanning the gap. Germline CDR1 is MNHEY and CDR2 is SVGEGT. The CDR3, as DNA: TGTGCCAGCAGTTACTCCTTGGGGAGTGGTGAAAAACTGTTTTTT. It translates to CASSYSLGSGEKLFF.

This sequence joins TRBV20-1 and TRBJ2-1; D remains ambiguous. The CDR3 has 11 amino acids. With 3 bases removed from V and 8 bases from J, the gap between germline ends came to 8 bases. Germline-derived CDR1 and CDR2 are DFQATT and SNEGSKA (reference sequence). The CDR3 DNA reads TGCAGTGCTAGTCTTCGGGATGAGCAGTTCTTC. Translation: CSASLRDEQFF.

This clone was seen a single time. The chain carries TRBV21-1 and TRBJ1-1. TRBV21-1 is a recognized pseudogene. There are 17 residues in the CDR3. In DNA form, the CDR3 reads TGTGCCAGCAGCAGGGAATATGAGACTACTAGGAACACTGAAGCTTTCTTT. Residues: CASSREYETTRNTEAFF.

The gene calls are TRBV5-3 and TRBJ1-6; D may be TRBD1 (6 bases). TRBV5-3 belongs to the ORF category, with a function that is uncertain. V lost 2 bases, J lost 7 bases, and 16 bases lay in between. CDR3 size: 16 residues. Here the CDR3 reads CARSFGVGQGNSPLHF. The CDR3 DNA is TGTGCCAGAAGCTTTGGTGTCGGGCAGGGGAATTCACCCCTCCACTTT.

V gene TRBV28 combines with J gene TRBJ2-2; no clear D. Trimming left V 5 bases short and J 2 bases short, with 9 bases between. The CDR3 loop spans 14 amino acids. The V gene's germline CDR1 is MDHEN and CDR2 SYDVKM. This CDR3 is CASSTYLNTGELFF. As DNA, the CDR3 is TGTGCCAGCAGTACCTACTTAAACACCGGGGAGCTGTTTTTT.

V is TRBV23-1 and J is TRBJ1-5, with 8 bases matching TRBD1. TRBV23-1 is sorted into the ORF group, with uncertain function. CDR3 length: 17 residues. J was trimmed by 4 bases and V by 0 bases; bases with no gene match: 8. As DNA, the CDR3 is TGCGCCAGCAGTCAATCGAAGGACAGGGATAGGAATCAGCCCCAGCATTTT. This sequence encodes CASSQSKDRDRNQPQHF.

The chain uses TRBV5-4 and TRBJ2-5, with 10 positions matching TRBD2. The trim removed 0 bases at V and 2 bases at J, leaving 7 bases unmatched. This CDR3 comprises 17 residues. Germline CDR1 is SGHNT and CDR2 is YYREEE (reference sequence). Here the CDR3 reads CASSLDGTSAIQETQYF. For the CDR3, the DNA is TGTGCCAGCAGCTTGGACGGGACTAGCGCGATACAAGAGACCCAGTACTTC.

J is TRBJ1-5 and V is TRBV25-1, with unresolved D. V gave up 3 bases and J gave up 5 bases, with 5 bases separating them. The CDR3 length is 12 residues. Germline values: CDR1 MGHDK, CDR2 SYGVNS. CDR3 DNA: TGTGCCAGCAGTGACGGTTATCAGCCCCAGCATTTT. It codes for CASSDGYQPQHF.

The chain combines TRBV5-3 with TRBJ2-3; either TRBD1 or TRBD2 may fit D (5 bases each). TRBV5-3 is an ORF, with its function uncertain. There are 15 residues in the CDR3. V dropped 7 bases and J dropped 0 bases, with 15 bases sitting between them. CDR3 DNA sequence: TGTGCCAGACGGGGCGGGCGTCTTAGCACAGATACGCAGTATTTT. Its protein is CARRGGRLSTDTQYF.